A single T cell receptor beta chain is shown here with its context. The antigen remains unidentified. Generated by immunoSEQ multiplex PCR, the TCRdb table keeps only in-frame clones and is missing some. The table has 95,000 to 100,000 clones, about 93% seen once; the top ten hold more than 10%. This sample is part of a study of siplizumab effects on memory and regulatory T cells. Broader study findings: Where siplizumab was present, mappable alloreactive CD4+ clones averaged approximately 73% Treg-derived, compared with less than 35% in controls. Tracing alloreactive clones into unstimulated subsets worked for only a minor fraction of them. Contribution to the alloresponse seemed major for naive T cells, which also seemed more diverse than memory cells.

The CDR3 runs 14 residues. From germline, CDR1 is MNHEY and CDR2 SVGAGI. V lost 6 bases and J lost 2; bases outside the gene matches: 6. The TCR originated in a human donor in good health. The genes are TRBV6-5 and TRBJ1-2; 7 bases are a match to TRBD1. The sample was non-Treg CD4+ T cells sorted from blood. In nucleotides, the CDR3 is TGTGCCAGCAGAGACGGGACAGAGAACTATGGCTACACCTTC. This translates into CASRDGTENYGYTF.